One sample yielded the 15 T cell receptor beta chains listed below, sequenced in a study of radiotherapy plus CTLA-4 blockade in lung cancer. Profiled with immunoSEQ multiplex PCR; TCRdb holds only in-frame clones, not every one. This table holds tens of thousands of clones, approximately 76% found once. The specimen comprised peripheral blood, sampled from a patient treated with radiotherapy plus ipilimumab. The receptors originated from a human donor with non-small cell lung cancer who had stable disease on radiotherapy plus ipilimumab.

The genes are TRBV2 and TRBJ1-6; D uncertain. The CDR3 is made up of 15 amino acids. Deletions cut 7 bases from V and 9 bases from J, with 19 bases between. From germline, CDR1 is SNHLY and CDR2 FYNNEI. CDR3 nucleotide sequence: TGTGCCAGCATTGGGCCAGACCCCGTCTCTTCACCCCTCCACTTT. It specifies CASIGPDPVSSPLHF.

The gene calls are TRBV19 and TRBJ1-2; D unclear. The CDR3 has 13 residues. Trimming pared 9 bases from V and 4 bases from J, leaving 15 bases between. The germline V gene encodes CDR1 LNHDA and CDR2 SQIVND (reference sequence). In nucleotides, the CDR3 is TGTGCCAGCATGCTTCATATGGGCTATGGCTACACCTTC. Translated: CASMLHMGYGYTF.

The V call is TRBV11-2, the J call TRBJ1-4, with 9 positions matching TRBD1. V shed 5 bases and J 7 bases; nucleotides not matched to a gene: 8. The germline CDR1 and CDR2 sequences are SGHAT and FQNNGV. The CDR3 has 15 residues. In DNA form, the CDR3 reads TGTGCCAGCAGCGCCAACAGGGGGCGAGTTGAAAAACTGTTTTTT. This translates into CASSANRGRVEKLFF.

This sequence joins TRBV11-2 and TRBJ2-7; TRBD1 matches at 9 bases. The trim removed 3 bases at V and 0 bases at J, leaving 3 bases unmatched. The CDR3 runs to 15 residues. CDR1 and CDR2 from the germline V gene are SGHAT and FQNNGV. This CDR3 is CASSLGTGHSYEQYF. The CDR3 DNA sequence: TGTGCCAGCAGCTTGGGGACAGGGCACTCCTACGAGCAGTACTTC.

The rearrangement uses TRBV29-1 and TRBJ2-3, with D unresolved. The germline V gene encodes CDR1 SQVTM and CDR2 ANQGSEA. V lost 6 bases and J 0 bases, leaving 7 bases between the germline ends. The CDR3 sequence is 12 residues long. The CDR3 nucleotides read TGCAGCGTGGGCAAAAGCACAGATACGCAGTATTTT. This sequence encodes CSVGKSTDTQYF.

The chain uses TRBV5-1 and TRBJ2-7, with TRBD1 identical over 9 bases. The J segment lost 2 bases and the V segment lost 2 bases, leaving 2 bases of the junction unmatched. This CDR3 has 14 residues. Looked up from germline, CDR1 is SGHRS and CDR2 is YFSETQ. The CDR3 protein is CASSLQGATYEQYF. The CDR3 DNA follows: TGCGCCAGCAGCTTACAGGGGGCCACCTACGAGCAGTACTTC. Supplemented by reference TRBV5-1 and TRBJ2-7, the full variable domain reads KAGVTQTPRYLIKTRGQQVTLSCSPISGHRSVSWYQQTPGQGLQFLFEYFSETQRNKGNFPGRFSGRQFSNSRSEMNVSTLELGDSALYLCASSLQGATYEQYFGPGTRLTVT.

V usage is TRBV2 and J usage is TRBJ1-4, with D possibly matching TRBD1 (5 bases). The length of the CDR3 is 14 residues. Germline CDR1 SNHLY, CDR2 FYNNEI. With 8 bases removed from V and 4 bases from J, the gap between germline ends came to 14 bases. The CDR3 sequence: CASLLGGINEKLFF. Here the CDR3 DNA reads TGTGCCAGCTTGCTCGGGGGGATTAATGAAAAACTGTTTTTT.

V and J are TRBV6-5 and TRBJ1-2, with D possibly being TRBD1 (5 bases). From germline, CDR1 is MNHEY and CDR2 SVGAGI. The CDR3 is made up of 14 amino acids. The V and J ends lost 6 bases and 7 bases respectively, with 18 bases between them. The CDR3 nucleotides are TGTGCCAGCAGGCGGGACTTACGTTCGACTGGCTACACCTTC. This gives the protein CASRRDLRSTGYTF.

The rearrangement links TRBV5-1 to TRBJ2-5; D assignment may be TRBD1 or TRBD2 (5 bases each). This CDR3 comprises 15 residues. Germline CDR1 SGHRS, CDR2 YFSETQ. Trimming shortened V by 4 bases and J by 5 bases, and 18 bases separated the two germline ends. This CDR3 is CASSPPGRLWETQYF. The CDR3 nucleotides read TGCGCCAGCAGCCCTCCGGGACGCCTATGGGAGACCCAGTACTTC.

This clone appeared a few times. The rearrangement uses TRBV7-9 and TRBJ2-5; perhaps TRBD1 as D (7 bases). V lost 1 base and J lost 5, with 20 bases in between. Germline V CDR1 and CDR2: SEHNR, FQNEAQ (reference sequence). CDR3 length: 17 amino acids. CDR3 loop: CASSLGQGGTSGETQYF. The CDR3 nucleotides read TGTGCCAGCAGCTTAGGCCAGGGGGGTACTTCCGGCGAGACCCAGTACTTC.

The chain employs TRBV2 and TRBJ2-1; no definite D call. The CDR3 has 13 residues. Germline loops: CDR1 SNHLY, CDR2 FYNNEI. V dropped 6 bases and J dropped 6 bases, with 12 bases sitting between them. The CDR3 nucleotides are TGTGCCAGCAGATTTGAGAGCGTCAATGAGCAGTTCTTC. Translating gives CASRFESVNEQFF. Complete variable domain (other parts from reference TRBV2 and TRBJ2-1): EPEVTQTPSHQVTQMGQEVILRCVPISNHLYFYWYRQILGQKVEFLVSFYNNEISEKSEIFDDQFSVERPDGSNFTLKIRSTKLEDSAMYFCASRFESVNEQFFGPGTRLTVL.

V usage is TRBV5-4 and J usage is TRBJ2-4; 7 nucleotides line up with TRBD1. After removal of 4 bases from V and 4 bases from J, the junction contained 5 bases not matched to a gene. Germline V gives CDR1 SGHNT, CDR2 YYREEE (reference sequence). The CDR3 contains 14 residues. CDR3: CASSPGTEKNIQYF. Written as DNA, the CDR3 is TGTGCCAGCAGCCCCGGGACAGAAAAAAACATTCAGTACTTC.

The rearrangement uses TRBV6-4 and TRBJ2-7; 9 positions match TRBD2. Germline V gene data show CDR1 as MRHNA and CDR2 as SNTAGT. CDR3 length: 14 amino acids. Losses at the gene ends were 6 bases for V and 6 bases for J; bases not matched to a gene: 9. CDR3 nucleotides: TGTGCCAGCAGCCAAGGGCGGGGGGGATCCGAGCAGTACGTC. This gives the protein CASSQGRGGSEQYV.

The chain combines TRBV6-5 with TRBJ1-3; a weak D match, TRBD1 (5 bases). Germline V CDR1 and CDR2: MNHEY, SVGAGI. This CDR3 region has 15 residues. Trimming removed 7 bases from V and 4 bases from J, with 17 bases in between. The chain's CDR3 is CASTQLGVGGNTIYF. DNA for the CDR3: TGTGCCAGCACCCAATTGGGGGTCGGCGGAAACACCATATATTTT.

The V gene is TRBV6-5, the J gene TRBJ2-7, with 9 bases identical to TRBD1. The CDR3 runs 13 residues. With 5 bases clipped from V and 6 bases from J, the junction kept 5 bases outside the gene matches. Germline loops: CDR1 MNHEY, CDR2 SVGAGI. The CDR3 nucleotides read TGTGCCAGCAGTCCAGGGACAGGGCGCGAGCAGTACTTC. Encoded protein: CASSPGTGREQYF.